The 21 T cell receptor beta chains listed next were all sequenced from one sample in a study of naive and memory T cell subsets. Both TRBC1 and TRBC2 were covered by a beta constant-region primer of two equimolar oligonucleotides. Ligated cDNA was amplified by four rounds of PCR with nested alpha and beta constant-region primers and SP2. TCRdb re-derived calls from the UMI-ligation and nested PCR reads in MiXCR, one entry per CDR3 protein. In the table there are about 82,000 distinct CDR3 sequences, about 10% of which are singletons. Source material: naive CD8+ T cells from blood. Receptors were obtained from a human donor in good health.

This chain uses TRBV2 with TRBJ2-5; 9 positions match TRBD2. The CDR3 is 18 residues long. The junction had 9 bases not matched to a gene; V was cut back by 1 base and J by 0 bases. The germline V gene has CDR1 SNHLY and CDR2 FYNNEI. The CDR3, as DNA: TGTGCCAGCAGTGAAGGAGCGGGAGGCCCAAAGTACCAAGAGACCCAGTACTTC. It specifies CASSEGAGGPKYQETQYF. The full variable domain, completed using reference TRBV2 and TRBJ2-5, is EPEVTQTPSHQVTQMGQEVILRCVPISNHLYFYWYRQILGQKVEFLVSFYNNEISEKSEIFDDQFSVERPDGSNFTLKIRSTKLEDSAMYFCASSEGAGGPKYQETQYFGPGTRLLVL.

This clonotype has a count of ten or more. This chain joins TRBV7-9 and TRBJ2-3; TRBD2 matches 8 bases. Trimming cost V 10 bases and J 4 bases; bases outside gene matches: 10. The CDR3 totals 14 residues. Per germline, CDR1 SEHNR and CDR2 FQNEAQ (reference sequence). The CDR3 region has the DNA TGTGCCACCTTAGGGCTAGCGGGTTCAGATACGCAGTATTTT. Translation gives CATLGLAGSDTQYF.

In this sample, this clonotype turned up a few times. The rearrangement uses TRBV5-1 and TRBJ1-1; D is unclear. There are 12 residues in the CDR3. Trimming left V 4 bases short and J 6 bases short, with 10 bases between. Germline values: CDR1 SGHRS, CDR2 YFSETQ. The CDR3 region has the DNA TGCGCCAGCAGCCCGGCTGGTTCTGAAGCTTTCTTT. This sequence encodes CASSPAGSEAFF. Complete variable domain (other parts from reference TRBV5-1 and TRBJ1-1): KAGVTQTPRYLIKTRGQQVTLSCSPISGHRSVSWYQQTPGQGLQFLFEYFSETQRNKGNFPGRFSGRQFSNSRSEMNVSTLELGDSALYLCASSPAGSEAFFGQGTRLTVV.

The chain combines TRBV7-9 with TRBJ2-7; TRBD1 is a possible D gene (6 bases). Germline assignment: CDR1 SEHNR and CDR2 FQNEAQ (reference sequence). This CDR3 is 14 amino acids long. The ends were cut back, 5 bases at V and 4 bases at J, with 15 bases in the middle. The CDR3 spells CASSIHREPYEQYF. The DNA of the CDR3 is TGTGCCAGCAGCATCCACAGGGAGCCTTACGAGCAGTACTTC.

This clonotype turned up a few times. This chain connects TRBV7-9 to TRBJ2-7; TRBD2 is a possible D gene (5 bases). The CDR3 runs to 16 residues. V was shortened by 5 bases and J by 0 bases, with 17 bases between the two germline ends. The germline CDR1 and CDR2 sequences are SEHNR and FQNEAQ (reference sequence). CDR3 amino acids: CASSPREGPRSYEQYF. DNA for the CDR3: TGTGCCAGCAGCCCCCGGGAAGGGCCCCGCTCCTACGAGCAGTACTTC.

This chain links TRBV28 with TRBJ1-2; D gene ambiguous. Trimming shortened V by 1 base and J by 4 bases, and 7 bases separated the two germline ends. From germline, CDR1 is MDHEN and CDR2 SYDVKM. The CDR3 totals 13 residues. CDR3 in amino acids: CASSLSQTYGYTF. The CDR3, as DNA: TGTGCCAGCAGTTTATCCCAGACCTATGGCTACACCTTC.

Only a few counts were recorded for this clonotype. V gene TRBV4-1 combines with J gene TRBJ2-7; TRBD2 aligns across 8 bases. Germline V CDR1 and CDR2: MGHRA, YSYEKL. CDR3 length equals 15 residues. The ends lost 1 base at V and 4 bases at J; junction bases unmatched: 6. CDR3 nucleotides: TGCGCCAGCAGCCAAGTGGTTAGCGGGACGTACGAGCAGTACTTC. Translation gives CASSQVVSGTYEQYF.

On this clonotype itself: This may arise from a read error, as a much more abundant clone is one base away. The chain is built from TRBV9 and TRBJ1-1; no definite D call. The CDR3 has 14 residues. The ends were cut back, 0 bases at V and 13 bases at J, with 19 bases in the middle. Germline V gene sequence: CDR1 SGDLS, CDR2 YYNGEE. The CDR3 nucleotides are TGTGCCAGCAGCGTAGCAGAGTCGGGGAAGTTTGATTTCTTT. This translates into CASSVAESGKFDFF.

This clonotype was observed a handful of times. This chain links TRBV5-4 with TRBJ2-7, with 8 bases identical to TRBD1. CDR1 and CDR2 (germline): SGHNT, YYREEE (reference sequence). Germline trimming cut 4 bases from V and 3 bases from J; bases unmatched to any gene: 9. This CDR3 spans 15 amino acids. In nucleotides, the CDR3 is TGTGCCAGCAGCATCCGGGACAGGATCCTCTACGAGCAGTACTTC. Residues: CASSIRDRILYEQYF.

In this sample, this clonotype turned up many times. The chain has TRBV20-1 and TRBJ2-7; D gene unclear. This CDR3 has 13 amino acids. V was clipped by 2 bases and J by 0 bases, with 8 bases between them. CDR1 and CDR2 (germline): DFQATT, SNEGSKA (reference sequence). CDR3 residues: CSARREGSYEQYF. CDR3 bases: TGCAGTGCTAGAAGGGAAGGCTCCTACGAGCAGTACTTC.

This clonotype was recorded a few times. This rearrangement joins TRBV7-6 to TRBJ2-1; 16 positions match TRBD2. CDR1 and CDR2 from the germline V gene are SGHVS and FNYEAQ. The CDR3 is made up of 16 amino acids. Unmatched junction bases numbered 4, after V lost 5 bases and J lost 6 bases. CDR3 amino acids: CASSLGTSGRANEQFF. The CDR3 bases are TGTGCCAGCAGCCTGGGGACTAGCGGGAGGGCCAATGAGCAGTTCTTC. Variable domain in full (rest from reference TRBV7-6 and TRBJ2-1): GAGVSQSPRYKVTKRGQDVALRCDPISGHVSLYWYRQALGQGPEFLTYFNYEAQQDKSGLPNDRFSAERPEGSISTLTIQRTEQRDSAMYRCASSLGTSGRANEQFFGPGTRLTVL.

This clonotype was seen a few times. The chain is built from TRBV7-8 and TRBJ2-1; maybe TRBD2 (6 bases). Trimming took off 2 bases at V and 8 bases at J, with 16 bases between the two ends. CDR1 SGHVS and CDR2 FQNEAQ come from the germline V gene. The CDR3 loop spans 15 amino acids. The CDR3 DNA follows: TGTGCCAGCAGCTTATCCGGACCGGGGGTCTATGAGCAGTTCTTC. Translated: CASSLSGPGVYEQFF.

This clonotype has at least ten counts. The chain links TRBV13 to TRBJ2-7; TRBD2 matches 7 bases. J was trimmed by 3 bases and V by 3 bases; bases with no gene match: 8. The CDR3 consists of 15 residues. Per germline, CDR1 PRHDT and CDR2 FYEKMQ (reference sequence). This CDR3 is CASSFSGGGNYEQYF. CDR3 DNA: TGTGCCAGCAGCTTTTCGGGCGGGGGAAACTACGAGCAGTACTTC.

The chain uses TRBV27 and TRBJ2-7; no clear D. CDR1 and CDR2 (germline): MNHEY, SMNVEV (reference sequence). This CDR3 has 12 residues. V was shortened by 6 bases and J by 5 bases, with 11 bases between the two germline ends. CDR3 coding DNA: TGTGCCAGCAGGAATTCGATAAACGAGCAGTACTTC. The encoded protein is CASRNSINEQYF.

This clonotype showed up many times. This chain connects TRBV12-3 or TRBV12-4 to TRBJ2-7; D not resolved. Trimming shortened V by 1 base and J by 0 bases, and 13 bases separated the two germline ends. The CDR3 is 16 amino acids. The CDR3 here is CASSLGASRLSYEQYF. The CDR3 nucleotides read TGTGCCAGCAGTTTAGGGGCAAGCAGACTCTCCTACGAGCAGTACTTC.

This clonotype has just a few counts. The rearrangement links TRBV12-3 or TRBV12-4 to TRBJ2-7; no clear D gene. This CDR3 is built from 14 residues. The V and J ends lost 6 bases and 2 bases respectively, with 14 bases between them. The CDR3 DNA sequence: TGTGCCAGCAGCTCTAGGATCAGTCCCTACGAGCAGTACTTC. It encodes CASSSRISPYEQYF.

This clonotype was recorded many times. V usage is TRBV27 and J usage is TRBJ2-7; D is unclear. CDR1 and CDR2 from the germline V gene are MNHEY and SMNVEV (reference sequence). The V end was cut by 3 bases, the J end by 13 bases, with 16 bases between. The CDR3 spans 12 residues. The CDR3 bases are TGTGCCAGCAGTTTTGGTCTTTCGGGTCTATACTTC. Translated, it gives CASSFGLSGLYF.

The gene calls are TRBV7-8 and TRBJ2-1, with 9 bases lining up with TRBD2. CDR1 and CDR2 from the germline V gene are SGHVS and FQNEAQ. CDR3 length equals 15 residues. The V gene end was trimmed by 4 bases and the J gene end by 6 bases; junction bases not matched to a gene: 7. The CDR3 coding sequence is TGTGCCAGCAGCTATTTAGCGGGAGAGGTCAATGAGCAGTTCTTC. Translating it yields CASSYLAGEVNEQFF.

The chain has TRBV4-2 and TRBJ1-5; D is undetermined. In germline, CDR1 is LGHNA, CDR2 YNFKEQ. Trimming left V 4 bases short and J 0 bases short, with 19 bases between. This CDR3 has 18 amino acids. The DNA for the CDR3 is TGTGCCAGCAGCCCCAACGACGGTGGGGAATATAGCAATCAGCCCCAGCATTTT. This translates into CASSPNDGGEYSNQPQHF.

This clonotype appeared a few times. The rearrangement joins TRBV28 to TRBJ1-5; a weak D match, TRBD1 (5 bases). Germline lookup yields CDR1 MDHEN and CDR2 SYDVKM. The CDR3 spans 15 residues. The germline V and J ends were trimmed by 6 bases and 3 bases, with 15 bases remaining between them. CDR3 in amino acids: CASSHSGTYNQPQHF. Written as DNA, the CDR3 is TGTGCCAGCAGCCACTCCGGGACGTACAATCAGCCCCAGCATTTT.

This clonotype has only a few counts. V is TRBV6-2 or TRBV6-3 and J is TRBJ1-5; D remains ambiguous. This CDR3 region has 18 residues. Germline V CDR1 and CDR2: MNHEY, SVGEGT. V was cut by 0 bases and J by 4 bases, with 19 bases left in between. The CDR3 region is CASSYSIVEPGMNQPQHF. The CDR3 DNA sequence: TGTGCCAGCAGTTACTCGATCGTAGAACCCGGGATGAATCAGCCCCAGCATTTT.